This record concerns one T cell receptor (beta chain) sequence. Its cognate antigen is unknown. Sequencing of the DNA from cultured CD4+ T cells was carried out with the Oncomine TCR Beta short-read assay. A single record per CDR3 protein comes from TCRdb applying MiXCR to the PCR reads. The top ten hold about 17% of the sample, which has 9,500 to 15,000 distinct CDR3 sequences, around half seen once. The entry originates in a study of vaccination and CD4 T cells after COVID-19. Study at large: The post-COVID sampling time was a median about 100 days after diagnosis, ranging from 35 to 161. Post-vaccine sampling followed dose two by a median roughly 70 days (range 14 to 241).

With 6 bases clipped from V and 4 bases from J, the junction kept 1 base outside the gene matches. The germline V gene has CDR1 LNHDA and CDR2 SQIVND (reference sequence). The CDR3 length is 13 residues. Treatment specified: approximately nine-day PBMC culture with coronavirus spike peptide pools or control peptides (ViraFEST assay). These CD4+ T cells came from roughly eleven-day cultures by negative selection. Study-wide findings and caveats: Convalescent patients gained a median 86.3% of their reactive clones only post-vaccination.

The receptor was isolated from a human donor with COVID-19. The material sequenced was cultured CD4+ T cells from blood, taken after SARS-CoV-2 vaccination. V usage is TRBV19 and J usage is TRBJ1-5, with 9 bases fitting TRBD1. CDR3 protein: CASRDRGNQPQHF. CDR3 coding DNA: TGTGCCAGTAGGGACAGGGGTAATCAGCCCCAGCATTTT.